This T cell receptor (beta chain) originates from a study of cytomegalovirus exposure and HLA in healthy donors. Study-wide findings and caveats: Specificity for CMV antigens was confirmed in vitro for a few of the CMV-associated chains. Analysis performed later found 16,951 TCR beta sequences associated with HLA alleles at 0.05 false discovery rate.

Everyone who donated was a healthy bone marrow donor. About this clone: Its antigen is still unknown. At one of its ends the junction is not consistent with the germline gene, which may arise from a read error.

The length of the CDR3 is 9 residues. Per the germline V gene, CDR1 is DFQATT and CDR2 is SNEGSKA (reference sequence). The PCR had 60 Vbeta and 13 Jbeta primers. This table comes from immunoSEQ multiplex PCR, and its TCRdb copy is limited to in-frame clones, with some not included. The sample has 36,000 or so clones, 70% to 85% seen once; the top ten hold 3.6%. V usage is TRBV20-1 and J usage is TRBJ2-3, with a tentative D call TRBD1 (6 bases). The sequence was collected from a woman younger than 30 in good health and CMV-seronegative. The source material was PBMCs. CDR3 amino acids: CSARESGDF. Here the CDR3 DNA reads TGCAGTGCTAGAGAGTCAGGGGATTTT.